This T cell receptor (beta chain) comes out of a study of blood T cell repertoires in COVID-19. Looking at the study overall: Sources were T cells, B-cell-depleted T cells, or PBMCs; the material itself was cDNA or gDNA.

This CDR3 is 18 amino acids long. V lost 3 bases and J 2 bases, leaving 22 bases between the germline ends. Germline V CDR1 and CDR2: SEHNR, FQNEAQ (reference sequence). How the authors handled the data: From reference gene primer amplification, estimates of nucleated cell counts were derived. Data came from immunoSEQ multiplex PCR; TCRdb stores just in-frame clones and leaves some out. V and J calls and clone size come straight from that table; D and trimming were deduced from the DNA. The table shows roughly 700,000 clones, with 75% to 90% occurring only once. V usage is TRBV7-9 and J usage is TRBJ1-2, with D maybe TRBD1 (6 bases). Sequences were obtained from peripheral blood. This clonotype originated in a woman younger than 35 with acute or convalescent COVID-19. Written as DNA, the CDR3 is TGTGCCAGCAGCTTGGGGGGGGACACCCGAAGCTCAAACTATGGCTACACCTTC. Encoded protein: CASSLGGDTRSSNYGYTF.